One TCR beta chain is described in this entry. The repertoire was sequenced with immunoSEQ multiplex PCR; TCRdb's copy has only in-frame clones and lacks some. The sample contains around 240,000 clones, about 79% of which appear only once. Germline V gives CDR1 MDHEN, CDR2 SYDVKM. V shed 8 bases and J shed 0 bases, with 10 bases lying between them. This CDR3 has 14 residues. The data were obtained in a study of blood T cell repertoires in COVID-19. This sequence joins TRBV28 and TRBJ2-2; D might be TRBD1 (5 bases). Sample: peripheral blood. The sequence was collected from a woman aged 40 to 50 who had recovered from COVID-19. DNA for the CDR3: TGTGCCAGCCAGGGTTATCCGAACACCGGGGAGCTGTTTTTT. Translated: CASQGYPNTGELFF.